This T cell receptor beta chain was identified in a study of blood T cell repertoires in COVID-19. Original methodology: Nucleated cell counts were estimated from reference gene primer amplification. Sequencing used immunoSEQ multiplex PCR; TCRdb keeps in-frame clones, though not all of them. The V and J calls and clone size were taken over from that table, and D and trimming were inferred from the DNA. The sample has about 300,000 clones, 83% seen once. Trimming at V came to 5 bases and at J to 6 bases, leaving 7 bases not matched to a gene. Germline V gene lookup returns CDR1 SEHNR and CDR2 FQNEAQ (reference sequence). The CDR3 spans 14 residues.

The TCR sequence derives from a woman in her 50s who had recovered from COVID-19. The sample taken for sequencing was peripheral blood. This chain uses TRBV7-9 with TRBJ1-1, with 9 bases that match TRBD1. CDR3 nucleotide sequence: TGTGCCAGCAGCCCCGGACAGGGGTACGCTGAAGCTTTCTTT. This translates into CASSPGQGYAEAFF.